This TCR beta chain was found in a study of cytomegalovirus exposure and HLA in healthy donors. CDR1 is SQVTM, CDR2 ANQGSEA, per germline. V shed 3 bases and J shed 9 bases, with 9 bases lying between them. The CDR3 covers 11 residues. PCR employed 60 Vbeta and 13 Jbeta primers. Some clones are missing from TCRdb's copy, which holds only in-frame ones; the method was immunoSEQ multiplex PCR. The data contain 100,000 to 150,000 clones, 81% of them singletons. V is TRBV29-1 and J is TRBJ2-1; the D gene is possibly TRBD2 (6 bases). The origin of this receptor is a man aged 18-30 years in good health and CMV-seronegative. The sample was PBMCs. CDR3 protein: CSVDGGCEQFF. In nucleotides, the CDR3 is TGCAGCGTTGACGGGGGATGTGAGCAGTTCTTC.